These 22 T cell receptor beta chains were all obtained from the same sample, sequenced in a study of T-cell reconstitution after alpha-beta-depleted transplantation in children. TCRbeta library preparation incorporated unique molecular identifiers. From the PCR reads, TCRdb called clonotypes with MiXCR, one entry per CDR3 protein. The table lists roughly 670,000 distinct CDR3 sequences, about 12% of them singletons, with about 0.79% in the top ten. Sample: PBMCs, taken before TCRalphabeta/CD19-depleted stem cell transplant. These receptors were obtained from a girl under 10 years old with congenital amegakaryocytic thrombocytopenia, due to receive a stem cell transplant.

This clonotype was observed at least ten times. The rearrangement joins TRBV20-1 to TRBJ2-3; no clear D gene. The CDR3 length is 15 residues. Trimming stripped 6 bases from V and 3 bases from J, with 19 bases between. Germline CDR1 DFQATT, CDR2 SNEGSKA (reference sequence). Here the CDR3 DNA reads TGCAGTGCCAGACCGCCGATCGTAGTAACAGATACGCAGTATTTT. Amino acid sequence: CSARPPIVVTDTQYF.

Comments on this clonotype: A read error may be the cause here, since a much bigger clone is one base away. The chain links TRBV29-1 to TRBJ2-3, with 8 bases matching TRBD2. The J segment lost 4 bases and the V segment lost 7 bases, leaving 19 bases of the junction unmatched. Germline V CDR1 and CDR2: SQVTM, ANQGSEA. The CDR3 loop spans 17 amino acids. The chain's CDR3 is CSATMSISGGPSDTQYF. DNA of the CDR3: TGCAGCGCCACAATGTCGATTTCGGGAGGGCCCTCAGATACGCAGTATTTT.

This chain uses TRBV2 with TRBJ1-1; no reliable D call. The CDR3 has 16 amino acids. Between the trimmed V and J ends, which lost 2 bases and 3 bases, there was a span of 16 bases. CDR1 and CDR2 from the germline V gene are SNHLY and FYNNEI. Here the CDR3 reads CASSELFPRSDTEAFF. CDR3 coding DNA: TGTGCCAGCAGTGAACTTTTCCCCAGGTCGGACACTGAAGCTTTCTTT.

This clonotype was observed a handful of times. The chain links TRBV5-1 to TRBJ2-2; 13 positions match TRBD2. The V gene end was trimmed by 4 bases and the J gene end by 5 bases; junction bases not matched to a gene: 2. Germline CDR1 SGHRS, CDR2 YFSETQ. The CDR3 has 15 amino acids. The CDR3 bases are TGCGCCAGCAGCGCGGGACTAGCGGGGACCGGGGAGCTGTTTTTT. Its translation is CASSAGLAGTGELFF.

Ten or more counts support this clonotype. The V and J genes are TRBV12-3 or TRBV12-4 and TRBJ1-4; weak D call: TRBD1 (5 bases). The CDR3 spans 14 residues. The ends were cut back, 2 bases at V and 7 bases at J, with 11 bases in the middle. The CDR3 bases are TGTGCCAGCAGTTTATCTGGGGGTGGTGAAAAACTGTTTTTT. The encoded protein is CASSLSGGGEKLFF.

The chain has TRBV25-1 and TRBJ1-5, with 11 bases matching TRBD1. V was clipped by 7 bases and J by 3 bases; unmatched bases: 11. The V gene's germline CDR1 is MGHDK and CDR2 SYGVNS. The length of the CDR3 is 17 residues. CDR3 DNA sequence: TGTGCCAGCACCCTTGGGACAGGGGGTCAAGACAATCAGCCCCAGCATTTT. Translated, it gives CASTLGTGGQDNQPQHF.

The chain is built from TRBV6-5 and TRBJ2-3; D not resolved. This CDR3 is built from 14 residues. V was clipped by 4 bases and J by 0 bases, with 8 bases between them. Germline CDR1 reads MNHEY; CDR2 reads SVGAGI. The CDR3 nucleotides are TGTGCCAGCAGTTCCCCGGCTAGCACAGATACGCAGTATTTT. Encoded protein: CASSSPASTDTQYF.

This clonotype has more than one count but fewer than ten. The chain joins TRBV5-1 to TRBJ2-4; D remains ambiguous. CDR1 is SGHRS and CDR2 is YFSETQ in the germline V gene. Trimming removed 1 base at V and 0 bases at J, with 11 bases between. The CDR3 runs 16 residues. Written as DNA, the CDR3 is TGCGCCAGCAGCTTGACGGCGGAACTAGCCAAAAACATTCAGTACTTC. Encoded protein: CASSLTAELAKNIQYF.

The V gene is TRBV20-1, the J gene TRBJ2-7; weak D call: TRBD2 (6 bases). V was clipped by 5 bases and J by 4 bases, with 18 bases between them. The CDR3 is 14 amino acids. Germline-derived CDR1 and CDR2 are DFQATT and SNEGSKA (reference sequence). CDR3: CSAFRLVGSYEQYF. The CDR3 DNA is TGCAGTGCTTTCCGACTAGTAGGTTCGTACGAGCAGTACTTC.

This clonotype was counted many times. CDR3 sequence (DNA): TGTGCCACCAGCAGAGATAGCGGGAGCTTCAATGAGCAGTTCTTC. Translation gives CATSRDSGSFNEQFF. The chain recombines TRBV15 with TRBJ2-1; 9 bases fit TRBD2. V was pared by 0 bases and J by 6 bases, with 3 bases of the junction left unmatched. This CDR3 spans 15 amino acids. The V gene's germline CDR1 is LNHNV and CDR2 YYDKDF (reference sequence).

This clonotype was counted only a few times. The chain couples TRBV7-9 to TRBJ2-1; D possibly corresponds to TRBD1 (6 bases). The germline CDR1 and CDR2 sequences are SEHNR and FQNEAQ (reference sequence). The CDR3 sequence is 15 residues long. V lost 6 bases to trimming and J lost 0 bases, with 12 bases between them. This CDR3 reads CASRTGGPSYNEQFF. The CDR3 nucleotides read TGTGCCAGCAGGACAGGAGGTCCCTCCTACAATGAGCAGTTCTTC.

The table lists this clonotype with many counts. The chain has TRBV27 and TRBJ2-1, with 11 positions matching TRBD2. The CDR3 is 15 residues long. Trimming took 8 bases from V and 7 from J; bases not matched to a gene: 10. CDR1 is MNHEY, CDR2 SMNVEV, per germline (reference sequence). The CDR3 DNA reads TGTGCCAGCGGTAGCGGGAGGGTCGGTAGGAATGAGCAGTTCTTC. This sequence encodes CASGSGRVGRNEQFF.

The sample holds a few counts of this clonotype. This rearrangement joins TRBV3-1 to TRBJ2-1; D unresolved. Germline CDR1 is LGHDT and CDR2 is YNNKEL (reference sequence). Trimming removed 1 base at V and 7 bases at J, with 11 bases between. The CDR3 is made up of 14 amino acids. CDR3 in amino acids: CASSQAPYWNEQFF. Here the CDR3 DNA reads TGTGCCAGCAGCCAAGCTCCCTACTGGAATGAGCAGTTCTTC.

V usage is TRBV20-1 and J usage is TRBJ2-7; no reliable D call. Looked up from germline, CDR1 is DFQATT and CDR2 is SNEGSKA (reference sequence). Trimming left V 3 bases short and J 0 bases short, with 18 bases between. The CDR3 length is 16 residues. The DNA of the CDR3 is TGCAGTGCTAGGCCTCGGGTAGCCTTAAGCTCCTACGAGCAGTACTTC. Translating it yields CSARPRVALSSYEQYF.

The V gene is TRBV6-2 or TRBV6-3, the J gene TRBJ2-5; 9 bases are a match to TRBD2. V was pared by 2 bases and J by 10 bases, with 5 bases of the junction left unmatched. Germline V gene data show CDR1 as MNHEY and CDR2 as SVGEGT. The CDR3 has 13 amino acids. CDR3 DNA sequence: TGTGCCAGCAGTTACGGACTAGCGAGGATCCAGTACTTC. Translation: CASSYGLARIQYF.

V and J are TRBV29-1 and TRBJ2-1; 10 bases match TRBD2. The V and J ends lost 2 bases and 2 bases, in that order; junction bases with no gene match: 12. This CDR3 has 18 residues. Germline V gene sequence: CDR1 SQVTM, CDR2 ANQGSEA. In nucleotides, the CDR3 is TGCAGCGTTGAACCCCCCCGATCTAGCGGGAGTACCTACAATGAGCAGTTCTTC. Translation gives CSVEPPRSSGSTYNEQFF.

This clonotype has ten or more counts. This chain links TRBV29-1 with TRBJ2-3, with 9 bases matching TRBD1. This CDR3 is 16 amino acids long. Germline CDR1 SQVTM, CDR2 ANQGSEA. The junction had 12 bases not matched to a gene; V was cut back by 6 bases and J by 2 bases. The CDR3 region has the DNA TGCAGCGTCGGACAGGGGATTGAAATGGTCACAGATACGCAGTATTTT. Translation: CSVGQGIEMVTDTQYF.

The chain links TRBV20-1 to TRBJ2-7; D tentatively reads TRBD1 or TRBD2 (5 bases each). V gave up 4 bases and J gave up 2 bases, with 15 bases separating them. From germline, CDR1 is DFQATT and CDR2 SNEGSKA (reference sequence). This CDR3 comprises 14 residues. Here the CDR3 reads CSATTGTPTYEQYF. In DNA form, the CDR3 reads TGCAGTGCTACTACCGGGACCCCGACCTACGAGCAGTACTTC.

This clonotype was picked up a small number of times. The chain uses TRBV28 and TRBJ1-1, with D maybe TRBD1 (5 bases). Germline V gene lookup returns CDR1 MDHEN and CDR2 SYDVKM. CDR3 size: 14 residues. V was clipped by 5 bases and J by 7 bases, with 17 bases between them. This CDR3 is CASSTGGDVIEAFF. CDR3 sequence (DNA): TGTGCCAGCAGTACAGGTGGGGACGTAATTGAAGCTTTCTTT.

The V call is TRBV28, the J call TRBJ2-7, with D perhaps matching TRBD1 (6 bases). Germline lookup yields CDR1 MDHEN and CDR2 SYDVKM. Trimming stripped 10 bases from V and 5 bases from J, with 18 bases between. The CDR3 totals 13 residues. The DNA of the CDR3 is TGTGCCACCATTCCCCCCAGGGGCAACGAGCAGTACTTC. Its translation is CATIPPRGNEQYF.

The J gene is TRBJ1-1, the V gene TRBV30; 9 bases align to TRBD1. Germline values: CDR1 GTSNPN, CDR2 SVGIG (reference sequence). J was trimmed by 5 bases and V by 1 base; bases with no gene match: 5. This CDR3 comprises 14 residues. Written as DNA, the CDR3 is TGTGCCTGGAGTGCGGGGACAGGGTGGACTGAAGCTTTCTTT. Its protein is CAWSAGTGWTEAFF.

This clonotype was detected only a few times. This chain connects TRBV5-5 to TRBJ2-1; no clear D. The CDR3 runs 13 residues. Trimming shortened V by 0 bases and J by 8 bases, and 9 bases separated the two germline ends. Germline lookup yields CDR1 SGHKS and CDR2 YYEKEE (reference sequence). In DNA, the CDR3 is TGTGCCAGCAGCTTGGGGGCACCCTATGAGCAGTTCTTC. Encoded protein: CASSLGAPYEQFF.